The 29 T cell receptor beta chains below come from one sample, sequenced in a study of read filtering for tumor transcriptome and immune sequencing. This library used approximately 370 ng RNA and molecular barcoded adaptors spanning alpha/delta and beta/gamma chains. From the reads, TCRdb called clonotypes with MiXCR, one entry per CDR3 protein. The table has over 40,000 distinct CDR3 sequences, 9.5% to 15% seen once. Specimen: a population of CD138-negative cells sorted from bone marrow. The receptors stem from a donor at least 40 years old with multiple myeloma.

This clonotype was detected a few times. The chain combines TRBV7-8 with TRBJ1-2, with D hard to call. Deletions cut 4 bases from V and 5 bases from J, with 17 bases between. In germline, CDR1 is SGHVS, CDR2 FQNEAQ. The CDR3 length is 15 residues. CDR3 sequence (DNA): TGTGCCAGCAGCTCGTCGACGGACGGTACTTATGGCTACACCTTC. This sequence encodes CASSSSTDGTYGYTF. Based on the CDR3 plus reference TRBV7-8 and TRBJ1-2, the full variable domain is GAGVSQSPRYKVAKRGQDVALRCDPISGHVSLFWYQQALGQGPEFLTYFQNEAQLDKSGLPSDRFFAERPEGSVSTLKIQRTQQEDSAVYLCASSSSTDGTYGYTFGSGTRLTVV.

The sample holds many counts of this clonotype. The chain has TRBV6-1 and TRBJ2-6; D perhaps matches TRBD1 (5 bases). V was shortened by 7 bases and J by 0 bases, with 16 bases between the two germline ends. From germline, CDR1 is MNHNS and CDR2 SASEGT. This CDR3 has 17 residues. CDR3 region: CASNIDSLRSGANVLTF. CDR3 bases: TGTGCCAGCAACATAGACAGTCTCCGCTCTGGGGCCAACGTCCTGACTTTC.

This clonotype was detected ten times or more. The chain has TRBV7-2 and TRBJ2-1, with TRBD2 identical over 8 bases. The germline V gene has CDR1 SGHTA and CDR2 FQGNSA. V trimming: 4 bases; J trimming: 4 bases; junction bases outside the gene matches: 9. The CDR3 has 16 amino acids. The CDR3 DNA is TGTGCCAGCAGCTCCGTCAGGGTAGCGGGGTACAATGAGCAGTTCTTC. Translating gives CASSSVRVAGYNEQFF.

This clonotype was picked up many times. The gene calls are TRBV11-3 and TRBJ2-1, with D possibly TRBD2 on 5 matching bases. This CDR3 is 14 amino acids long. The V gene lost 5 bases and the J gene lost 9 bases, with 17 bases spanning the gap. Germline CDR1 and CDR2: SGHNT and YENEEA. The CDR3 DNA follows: TGTGCCAGCAGCCCGGCACGGGGTTCGGGTGAGCAGTTCTTC. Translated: CASSPARGSGEQFF.

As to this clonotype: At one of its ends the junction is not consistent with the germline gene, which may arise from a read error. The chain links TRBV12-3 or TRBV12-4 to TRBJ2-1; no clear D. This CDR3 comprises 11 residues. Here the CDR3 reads CASSPYNEQSF. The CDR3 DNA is TGTGCCAGCAGTCCGTACAACGAGCAGTCCTTC.

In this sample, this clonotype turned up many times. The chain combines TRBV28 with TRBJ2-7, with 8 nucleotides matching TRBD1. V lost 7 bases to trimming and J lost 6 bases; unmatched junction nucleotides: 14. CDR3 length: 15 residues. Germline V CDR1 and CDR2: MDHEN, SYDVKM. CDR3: CASNPTGTGEGEQYF. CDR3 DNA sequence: TGTGCCAGCAACCCCACGGGGACAGGAGAAGGCGAGCAGTACTTC. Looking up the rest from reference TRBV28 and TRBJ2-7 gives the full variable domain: DVKVTQSSRYLVKRTGEKVFLECVQDMDHENMFWYRQDPGLGLRLIYFSYDVKMKEKGDIPEGYSVSREKKERFSLILESASTNQTSMYLCASNPTGTGEGEQYFGPGTRLTVT.

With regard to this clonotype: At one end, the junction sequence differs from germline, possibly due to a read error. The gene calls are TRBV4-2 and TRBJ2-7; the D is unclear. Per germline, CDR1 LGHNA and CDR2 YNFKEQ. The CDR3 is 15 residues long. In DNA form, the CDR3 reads TGTGCCAGCGGCCAACACCCAGACCTGACCCACGAGCAGTACTTC. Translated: CASGQHPDLTHEQYF.

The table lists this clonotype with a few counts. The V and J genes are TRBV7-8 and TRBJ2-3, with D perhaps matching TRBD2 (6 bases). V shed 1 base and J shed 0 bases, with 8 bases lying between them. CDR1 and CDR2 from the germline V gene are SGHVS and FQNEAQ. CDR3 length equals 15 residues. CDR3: CASSLVLASTDTQYF. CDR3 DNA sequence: TGTGCCAGCAGCTTAGTACTAGCTAGCACAGATACGCAGTATTTT.

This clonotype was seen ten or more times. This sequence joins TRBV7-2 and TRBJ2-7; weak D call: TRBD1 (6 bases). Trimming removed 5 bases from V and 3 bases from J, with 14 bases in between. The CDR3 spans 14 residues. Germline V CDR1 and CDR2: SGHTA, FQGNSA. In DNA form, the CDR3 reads TGTGCCAGCAGCGGACGTAGGGGGAACTACGAGCAGTACTTC. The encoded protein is CASSGRRGNYEQYF.

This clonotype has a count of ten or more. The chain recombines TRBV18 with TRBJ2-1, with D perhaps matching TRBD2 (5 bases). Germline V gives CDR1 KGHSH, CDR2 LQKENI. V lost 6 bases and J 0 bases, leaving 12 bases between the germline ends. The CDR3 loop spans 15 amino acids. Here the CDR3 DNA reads TGTGCCAGCTCCCTGACGGGAAGCTCCTACAATGAGCAGTTCTTC. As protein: CASSLTGSSYNEQFF.

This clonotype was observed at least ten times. CDR3 loop: CASSLMGVDYGYTF. The CDR3 DNA reads as TGTGCCAGCAGTTTGATGGGAGTGGACTATGGCTACACCTTC. This chain connects TRBV12-3 or TRBV12-4 to TRBJ1-2; D remains ambiguous. V was cut by 3 bases and J by 3 bases, with 11 bases left in between. The CDR3 loop spans 14 amino acids.

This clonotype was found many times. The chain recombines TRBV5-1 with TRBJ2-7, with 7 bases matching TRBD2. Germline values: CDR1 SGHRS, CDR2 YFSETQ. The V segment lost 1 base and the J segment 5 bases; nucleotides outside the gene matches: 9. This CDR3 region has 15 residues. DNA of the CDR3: TGCGCCAGCAGCTTGAATTCGGGGGGTGGCGACGAGCAGTACTTC. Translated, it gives CASSLNSGGGDEQYF.

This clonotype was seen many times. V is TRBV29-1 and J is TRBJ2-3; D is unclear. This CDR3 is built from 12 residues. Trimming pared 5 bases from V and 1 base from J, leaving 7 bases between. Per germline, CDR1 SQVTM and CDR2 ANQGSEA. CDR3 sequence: CSVSEGTDTQYF. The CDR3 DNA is TGCAGCGTTTCCGAAGGCACAGATACGCAGTATTTT.

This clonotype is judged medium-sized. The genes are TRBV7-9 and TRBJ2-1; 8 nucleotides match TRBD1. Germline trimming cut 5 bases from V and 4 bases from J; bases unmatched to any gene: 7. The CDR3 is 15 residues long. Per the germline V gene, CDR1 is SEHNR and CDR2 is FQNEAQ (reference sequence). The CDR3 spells CASSMIGQGYNEQFF. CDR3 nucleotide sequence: TGTGCCAGCAGCATGATTGGACAGGGTTACAATGAGCAGTTCTTC.

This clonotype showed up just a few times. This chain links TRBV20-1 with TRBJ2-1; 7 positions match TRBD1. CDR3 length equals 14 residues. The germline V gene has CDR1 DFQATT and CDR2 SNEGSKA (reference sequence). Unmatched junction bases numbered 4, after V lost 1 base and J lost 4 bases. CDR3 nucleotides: TGCAGTGCTAGAGTAGGGGGCGGGTACAATGAGCAGTTCTTC. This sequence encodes CSARVGGGYNEQFF.

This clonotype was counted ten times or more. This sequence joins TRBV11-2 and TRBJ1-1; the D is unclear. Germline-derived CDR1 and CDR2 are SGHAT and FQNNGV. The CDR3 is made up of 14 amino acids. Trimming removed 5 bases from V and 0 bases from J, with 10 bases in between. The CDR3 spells CASSITVMNTEAFF. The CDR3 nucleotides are TGTGCCAGCAGCATAACAGTTATGAACACTGAAGCTTTCTTT.

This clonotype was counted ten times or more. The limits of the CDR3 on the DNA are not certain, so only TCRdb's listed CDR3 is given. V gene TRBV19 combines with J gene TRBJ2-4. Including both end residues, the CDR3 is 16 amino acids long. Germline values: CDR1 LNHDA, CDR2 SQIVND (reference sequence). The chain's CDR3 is CASSISLQLNKNIQYF.

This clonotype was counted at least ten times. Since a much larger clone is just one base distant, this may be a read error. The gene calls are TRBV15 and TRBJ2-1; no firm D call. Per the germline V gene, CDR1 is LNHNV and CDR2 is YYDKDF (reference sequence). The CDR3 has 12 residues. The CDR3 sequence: CANSRGSPEKFF. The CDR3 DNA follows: TGTGCCAACAGCAGAGGCTCCCCCGAGAAGTTCTTC.

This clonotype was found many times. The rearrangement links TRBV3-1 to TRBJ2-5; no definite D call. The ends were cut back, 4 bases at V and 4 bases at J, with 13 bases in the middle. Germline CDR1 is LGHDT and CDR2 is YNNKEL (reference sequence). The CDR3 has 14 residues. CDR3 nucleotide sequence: TGTGCCAGCAGCCTAAATCTAGGTGCAGAGACCCAGTACTTC. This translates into CASSLNLGAETQYF.

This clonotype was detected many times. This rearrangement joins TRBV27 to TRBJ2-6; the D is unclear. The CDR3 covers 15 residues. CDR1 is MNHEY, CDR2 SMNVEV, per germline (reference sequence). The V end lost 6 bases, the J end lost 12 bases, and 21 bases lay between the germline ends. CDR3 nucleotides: TGTGCCAGCAGCGTGACGGCTCGTCCCTTGGGCGTCCTGACTTTC. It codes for CASSVTARPLGVLTF.

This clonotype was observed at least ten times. CDR3 sequence (DNA): TGTGCCAGCAGCGTAGAGCATACCGGGGAGCTGTTTTTT. It specifies CASSVEHTGELFF. The J gene is TRBJ2-2, the V gene TRBV9; no definite D call. The V end lost 0 bases, the J end lost 5 bases, and 5 bases lay between the germline ends. The CDR3 totals 13 residues. Per germline, CDR1 SGDLS and CDR2 YYNGEE. Full variable domain (rest looked up from reference TRBV9 and TRBJ2-2): DSGVTQTPKHLITATGQRVTLRCSPRSGDLSVYWYQQSLDQGLQFLIQYYNGEERAKGNILERFSAQQFPDLHSELNLSSLELGDSALYFCASSVEHTGELFFGEGSRLTVL.

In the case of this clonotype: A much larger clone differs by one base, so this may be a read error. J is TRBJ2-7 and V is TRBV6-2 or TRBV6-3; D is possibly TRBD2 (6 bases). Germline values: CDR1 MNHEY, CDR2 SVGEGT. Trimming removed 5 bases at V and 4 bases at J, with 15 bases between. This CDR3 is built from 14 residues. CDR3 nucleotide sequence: TGTGCCAGCAGTCGGGGCGGGGCCCAGTACGAGCAGTACTTC. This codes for CASSRGGAQYEQYF.

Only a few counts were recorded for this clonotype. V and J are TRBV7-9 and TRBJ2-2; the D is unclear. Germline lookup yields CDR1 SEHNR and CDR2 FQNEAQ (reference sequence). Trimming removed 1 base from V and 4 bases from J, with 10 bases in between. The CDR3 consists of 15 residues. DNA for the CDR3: TGTGCCAGCAGCTTAGGAAGCTGGGGCACCGGGGAGCTGTTTTTT. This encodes CASSLGSWGTGELFF.

As DNA, the CDR3 is TGCGCCAGCAGTGCGGGGTCCTACAATGAGCAGTTCTTC. Translation gives CASSAGSYNEQFF. V is TRBV10-1 and J is TRBJ2-1; the D gene is possibly TRBD2 (5 bases). From germline, CDR1 is WNHNN and CDR2 SYGVQD (reference sequence). This CDR3 has 13 residues. Trimming took 4 bases from V and 1 from J, leaving 5 bases between them.

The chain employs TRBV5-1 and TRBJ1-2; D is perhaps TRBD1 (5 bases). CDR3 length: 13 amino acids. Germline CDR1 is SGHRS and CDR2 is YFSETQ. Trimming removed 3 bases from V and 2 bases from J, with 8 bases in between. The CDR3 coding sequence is TGCGCCAGCAGCTATGACAGCAACTATGGCTACACCTTC. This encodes CASSYDSNYGYTF.

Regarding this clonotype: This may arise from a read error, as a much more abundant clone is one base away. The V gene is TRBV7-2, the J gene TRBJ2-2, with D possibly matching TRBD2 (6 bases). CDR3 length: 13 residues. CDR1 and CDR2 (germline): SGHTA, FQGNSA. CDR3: CASSSRGAGGLFF. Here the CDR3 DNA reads TGTGCCAGCAGCTCCCGAGGGGCCGGGGGGCTGTTTTTT.

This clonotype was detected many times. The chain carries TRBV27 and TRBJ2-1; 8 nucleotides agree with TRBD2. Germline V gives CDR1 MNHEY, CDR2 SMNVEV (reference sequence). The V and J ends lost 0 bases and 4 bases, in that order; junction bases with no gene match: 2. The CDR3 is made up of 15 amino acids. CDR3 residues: CASSLSSGNYNEQFF. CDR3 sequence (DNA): TGTGCCAGCAGTTTATCTAGCGGGAATTACAATGAGCAGTTCTTC.

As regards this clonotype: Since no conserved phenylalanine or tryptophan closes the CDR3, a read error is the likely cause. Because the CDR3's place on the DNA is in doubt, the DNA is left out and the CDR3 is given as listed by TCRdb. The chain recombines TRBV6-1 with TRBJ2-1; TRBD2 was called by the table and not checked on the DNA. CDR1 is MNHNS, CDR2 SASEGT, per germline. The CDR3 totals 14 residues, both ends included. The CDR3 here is CASSQSGRAGEQVY.

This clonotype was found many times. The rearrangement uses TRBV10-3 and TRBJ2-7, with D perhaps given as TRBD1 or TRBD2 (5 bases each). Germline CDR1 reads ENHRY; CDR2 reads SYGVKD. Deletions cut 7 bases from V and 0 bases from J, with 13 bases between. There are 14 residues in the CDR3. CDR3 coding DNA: TGTGCCATCACTCCGGGACGGAGCTCCTACGAGCAGTACTTC. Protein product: CAITPGRSSYEQYF.